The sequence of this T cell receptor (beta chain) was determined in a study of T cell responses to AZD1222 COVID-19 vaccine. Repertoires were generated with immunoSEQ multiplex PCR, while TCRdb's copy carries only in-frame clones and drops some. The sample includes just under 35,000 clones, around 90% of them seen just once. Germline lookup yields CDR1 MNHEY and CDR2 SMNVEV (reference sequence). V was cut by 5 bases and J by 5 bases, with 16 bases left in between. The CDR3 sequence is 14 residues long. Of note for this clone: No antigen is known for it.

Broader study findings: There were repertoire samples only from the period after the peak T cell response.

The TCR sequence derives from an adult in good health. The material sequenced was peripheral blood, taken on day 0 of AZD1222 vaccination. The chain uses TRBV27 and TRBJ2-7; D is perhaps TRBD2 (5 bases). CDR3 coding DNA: TGTGCCAGCAGTCCCCCCGGGCGGGTCCACGAGCAGTACTTC. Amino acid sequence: CASSPPGRVHEQYF.